Below, one T cell receptor beta chain is given with its context. The data originate from a study of cytomegalovirus exposure and HLA in healthy donors. The PCR contained 60 Vbeta and 13 Jbeta primers. The data were produced by immunoSEQ multiplex PCR, yet TCRdb's version contains in-frame clones alone and is incomplete. Of fewer than 200,000 clones detected, approximately 80% appear once; the ten largest clones hold less than 0.9%. The CDR3 runs to 16 residues. CDR1 is SGHRS, CDR2 YFSETQ, per germline. Trimming at V came to 4 bases and at J to 7 bases, leaving 9 bases not matched to a gene. The sequenced sample consisted of PBMCs. The gene calls are TRBV5-1 and TRBJ2-2, with 11 bases that match TRBD2. This TCR came from a female donor in good health and CMV-seronegative. CDR3 in amino acids: CASSPGVAGGFGELFF. CDR3 nucleotide sequence: TGCGCCAGCAGCCCTGGAGTAGCGGGAGGGTTCGGGGAGCTGTTTTTT. Using reference TRBV5-1 and TRBJ2-2 for the parts outside the CDR3, the full variable domain is KAGVTQTPRYLIKTRGQQVTLSCSPISGHRSVSWYQQTPGQGLQFLFEYFSETQRNKGNFPGRFSGRQFSNSRSEMNVSTLELGDSALYLCASSPGVAGGFGELFFGEGSRLTVL.